These T cell receptor beta chains were read from a single sample in a study of cytomegalovirus exposure and HLA in healthy donors. Assay used: immunoSEQ multiplex PCR; TCRdb lists only in-frame clones, some missing. The sample's table shows 220,000 or so clones. Sequencing used PBMCs. The receptor set was obtained from a girl aged 2 to 10 in good health and CMV-seropositive. Both conserved end residues are part of each CDR3. The D gene is left open where the match is weak.

CDR3aa: CASSQGENEQYF; CDR3nt: TGTGCCAGTAGTCAAGGGGAAAACGAGCAGTACTTC; j_gene: TRBJ2-7; len: 12; d_gene: .; v_gene: TRBV19
CDR3aa: CASSQGPGLADDTQYF; CDR3nt: TGCGCCAGCAGCCAAGGCCCGGGACTAGCAGACGATACGCAGTATTTT; j_gene: TRBJ2-3; len: 16; d_gene: TRBD2; v_gene: TRBV4-1
CDR3aa: CASSSSRAAETQYF; CDR3nt: TGTGCCAGCAGCTCCTCCAGGGCGGCAGAGACCCAGTACTTC; j_gene: TRBJ2-5; len: 14; d_gene: .; v_gene: TRBV7-2
CDR3aa: CASSPGQKNTEAFF; CDR3nt: TGTGCCAGCAGCCCAGGACAGAAGAACACTGAAGCTTTCTTT; j_gene: TRBJ1-1; len: 14; d_gene: .; v_gene: TRBV28
CDR3aa: CASLLAGFNFQETQYF; CDR3nt: TGTGCCAGCCTCCTAGCGGGATTCAACTTCCAAGAGACCCAGTACTTC; j_gene: TRBJ2-5; len: 16; d_gene: TRBD2; v_gene: TRBV2
CDR3aa: CASSIGAGADYEQFF; CDR3nt: TGTGCCAGTAGTATCGGGGCGGGAGCGGACTATGAGCAGTTCTTC; j_gene: TRBJ2-1; len: 15; d_gene: TRBD2; v_gene: TRBV19
CDR3aa: CASSYSYRHTYEQYF; CDR3nt: TGTGCCAGCAGTTACTCATACAGACACACCTACGAGCAGTACTTC; j_gene: TRBJ2-7; len: 15; d_gene: .; v_gene: TRBV6-5
CDR3aa: CASSPDRGEHQPQHF; CDR3nt: TGTGCCAGCAGCCCGGACAGGGGAGAGCATCAGCCCCAGCATTTT; j_gene: TRBJ1-5; len: 15; d_gene: TRBD1; v_gene: TRBV7-8
CDR3aa: CASSRGQMNTEAFF; CDR3nt: TGTGCCAGTAGTAGGGGACAGATGAACACTGAAGCTTTCTTT; j_gene: TRBJ1-1; len: 14; d_gene: TRBD1; v_gene: TRBV19
CDR3aa: CASSLFSSGGGTQYF; CDR3nt: TGTGCCAGCAGTTTATTCAGTTCGGGCGGGGGGACCCAGTACTTC; j_gene: TRBJ2-5; len: 15; d_gene: TRBD2; v_gene: TRBV27
CDR3aa: CASSQEGGRAWNEQFF; CDR3nt: TGTGCCAGCAGCCAGGAGGGCGGGAGGGCCTGGAATGAGCAGTTCTTC; j_gene: TRBJ2-1; len: 16; d_gene: TRBD2; v_gene: TRBV7-8
CDR3aa: CASRDAGFSQPQHF; CDR3nt: TGTGCCAGCCGAGATGCGGGCTTTAGTCAGCCCCAGCATTTT; j_gene: TRBJ1-5; len: 14; d_gene: .; v_gene: TRBV27
CDR3aa: CASSLRGLSNQPQHF; CDR3nt: TGTGCCAGCAGTTTGAGGGGGTTGAGCAATCAGCCCCAGCATTTT; j_gene: TRBJ1-5; len: 15; d_gene: .; v_gene: TRBV28
CDR3aa: CASTYSSELSYNEQFF; CDR3nt: TGTGCCAGTACTTACTCTAGCGAACTCTCCTACAATGAGCAGTTCTTC; j_gene: TRBJ2-1; len: 16; d_gene: .; v_gene: TRBV19
CDR3aa: CAGSPRDKINEQFF; CDR3nt: TGTGCCGGCTCACCACGGGACAAAATCAATGAGCAGTTCTTC; j_gene: TRBJ2-1; len: 14; d_gene: .; v_gene: TRBV18
CDR3aa: CASSLSGRVSEQYF; CDR3nt: TGTGCCAGCAGCTTGAGCGGGAGAGTAAGCGAGCAGTACTTC; j_gene: TRBJ2-7; len: 14; d_gene: TRBD2; v_gene: TRBV11-1